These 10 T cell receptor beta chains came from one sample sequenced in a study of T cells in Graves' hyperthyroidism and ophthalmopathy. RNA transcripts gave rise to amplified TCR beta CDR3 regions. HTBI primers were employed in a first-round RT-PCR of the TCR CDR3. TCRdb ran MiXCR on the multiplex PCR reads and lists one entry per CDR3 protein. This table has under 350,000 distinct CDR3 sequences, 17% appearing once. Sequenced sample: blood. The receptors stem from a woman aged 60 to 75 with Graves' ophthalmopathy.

The CDR3: CASSPNPGFMGNEQFF. The CDR3 DNA follows: TGTGCCAGCAGCCCAAATCCGGGTTTCATGGGCAATGAGCAGTTCTTC. The chain is built from TRBV9 and TRBJ2-1; D unresolved. Germline V gene sequence: CDR1 SGDLS, CDR2 YYNGEE. V lost 4 bases and J 6 bases, leaving 20 bases between the germline ends. The CDR3 contains 16 residues. The full variable domain, rest sourced from reference TRBV9 and TRBJ2-1, is DSGVTQTPKHLITATGQRVTLRCSPRSGDLSVYWYQQSLDQGLQFLIQYYNGEERAKGNILERFSAQQFPDLHSELNLSSLELGDSALYFCASSPNPGFMGNEQFFGPGTRLTVL.

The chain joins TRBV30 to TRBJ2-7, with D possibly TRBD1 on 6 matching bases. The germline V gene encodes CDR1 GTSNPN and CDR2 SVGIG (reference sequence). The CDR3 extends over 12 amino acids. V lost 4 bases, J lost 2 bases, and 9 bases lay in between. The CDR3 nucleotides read TGTGCCTGGACAGGGGAAGCCTACGAGCAGTACTTC. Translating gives CAWTGEAYEQYF.

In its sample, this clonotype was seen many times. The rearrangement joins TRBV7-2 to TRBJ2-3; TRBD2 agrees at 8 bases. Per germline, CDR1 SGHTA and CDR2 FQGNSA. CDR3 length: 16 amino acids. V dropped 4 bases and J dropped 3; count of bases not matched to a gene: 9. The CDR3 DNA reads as TGTGCCAGCAGCTCCGGGGGGGGGGCGAGGACAGATACGCAGTATTTT. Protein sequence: CASSSGGGARTDTQYF.

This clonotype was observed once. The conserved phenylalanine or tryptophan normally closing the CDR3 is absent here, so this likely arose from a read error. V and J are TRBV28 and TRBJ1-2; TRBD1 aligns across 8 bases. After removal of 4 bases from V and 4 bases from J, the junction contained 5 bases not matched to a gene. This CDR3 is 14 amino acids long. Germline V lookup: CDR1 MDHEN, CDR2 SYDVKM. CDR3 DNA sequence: TGTGCCAGCAGTTCCGGACAGGGTCTCTATGGCTACACCTTA. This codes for CASSSGQGLYGYTL.

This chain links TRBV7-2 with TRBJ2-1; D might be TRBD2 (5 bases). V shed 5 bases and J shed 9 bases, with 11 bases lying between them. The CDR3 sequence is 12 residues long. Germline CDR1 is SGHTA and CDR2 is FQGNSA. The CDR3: CASSLQRVEQFF. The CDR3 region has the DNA TGTGCCAGCAGCCTACAGAGGGTTGAGCAGTTCTTC. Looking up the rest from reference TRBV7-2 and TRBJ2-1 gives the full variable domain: GAGVSQSPSNKVTEKGKDVELRCDPISGHTALYWYRQSLGQGLEFLIYFQGNSAPDKSGLPSDRFSAERTGGSVSTLTIQRTQQEDSAVYLCASSLQRVEQFFGPGTRLTVL.

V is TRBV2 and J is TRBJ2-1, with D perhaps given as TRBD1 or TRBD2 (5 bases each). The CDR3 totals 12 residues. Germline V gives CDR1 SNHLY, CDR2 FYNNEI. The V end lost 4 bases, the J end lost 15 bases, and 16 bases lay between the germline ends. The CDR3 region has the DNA TGTGCCAGCAGTGGGGGACGCCGTCGGTTGTTCTTC. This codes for CASSGGRRRLFF.

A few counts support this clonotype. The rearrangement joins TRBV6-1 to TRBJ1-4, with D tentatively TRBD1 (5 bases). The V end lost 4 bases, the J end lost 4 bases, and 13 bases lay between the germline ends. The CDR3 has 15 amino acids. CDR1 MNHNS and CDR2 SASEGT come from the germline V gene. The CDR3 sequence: CASSGRQRNNEKLFF. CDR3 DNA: TGTGCCAGCAGTGGACGACAGCGGAATAATGAAAAACTGTTTTTT.

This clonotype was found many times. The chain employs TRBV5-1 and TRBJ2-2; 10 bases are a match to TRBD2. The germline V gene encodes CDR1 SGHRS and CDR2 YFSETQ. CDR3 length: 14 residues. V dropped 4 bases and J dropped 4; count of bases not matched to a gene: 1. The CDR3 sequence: CASSPSGSTGELFF. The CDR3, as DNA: TGCGCCAGCAGCCCTAGCGGGAGCACCGGGGAGCTGTTTTTT.

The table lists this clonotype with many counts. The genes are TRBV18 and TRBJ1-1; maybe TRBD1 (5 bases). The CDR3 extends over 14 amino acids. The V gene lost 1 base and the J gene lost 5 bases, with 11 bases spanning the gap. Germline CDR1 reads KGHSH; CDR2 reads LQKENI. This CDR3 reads CASSPRAGLTEAFF. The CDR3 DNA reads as TGTGCCAGCTCACCACGGGCAGGGCTAACTGAAGCTTTCTTT.

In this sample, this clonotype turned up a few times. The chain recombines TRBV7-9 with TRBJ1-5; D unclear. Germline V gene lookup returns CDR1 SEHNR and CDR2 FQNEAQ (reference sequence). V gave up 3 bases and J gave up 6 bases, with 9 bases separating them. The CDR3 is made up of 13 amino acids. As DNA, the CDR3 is TGTGCCAGCAGCTTTGATGGGTTTCAGCCCCAGCATTTT. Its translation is CASSFDGFQPQHF.